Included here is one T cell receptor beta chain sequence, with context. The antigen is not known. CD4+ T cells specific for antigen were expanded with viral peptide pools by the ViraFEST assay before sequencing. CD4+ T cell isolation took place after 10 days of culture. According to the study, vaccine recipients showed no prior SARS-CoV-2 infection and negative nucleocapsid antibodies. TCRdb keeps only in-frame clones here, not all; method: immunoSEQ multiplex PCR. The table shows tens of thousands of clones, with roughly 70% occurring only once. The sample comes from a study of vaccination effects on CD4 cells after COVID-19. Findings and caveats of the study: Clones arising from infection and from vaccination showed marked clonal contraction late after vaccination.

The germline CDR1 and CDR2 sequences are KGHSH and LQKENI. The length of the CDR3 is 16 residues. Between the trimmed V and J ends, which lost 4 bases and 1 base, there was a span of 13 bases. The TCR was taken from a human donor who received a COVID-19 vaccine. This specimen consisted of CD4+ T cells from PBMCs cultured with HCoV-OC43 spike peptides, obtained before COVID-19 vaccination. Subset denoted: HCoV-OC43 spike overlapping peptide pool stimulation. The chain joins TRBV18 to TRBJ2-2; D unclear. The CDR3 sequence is CASSLESPGNTGELFF. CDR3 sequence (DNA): TGTGCCAGCTCACTGGAGTCTCCCGGGAACACCGGGGAGCTGTTTTTT.